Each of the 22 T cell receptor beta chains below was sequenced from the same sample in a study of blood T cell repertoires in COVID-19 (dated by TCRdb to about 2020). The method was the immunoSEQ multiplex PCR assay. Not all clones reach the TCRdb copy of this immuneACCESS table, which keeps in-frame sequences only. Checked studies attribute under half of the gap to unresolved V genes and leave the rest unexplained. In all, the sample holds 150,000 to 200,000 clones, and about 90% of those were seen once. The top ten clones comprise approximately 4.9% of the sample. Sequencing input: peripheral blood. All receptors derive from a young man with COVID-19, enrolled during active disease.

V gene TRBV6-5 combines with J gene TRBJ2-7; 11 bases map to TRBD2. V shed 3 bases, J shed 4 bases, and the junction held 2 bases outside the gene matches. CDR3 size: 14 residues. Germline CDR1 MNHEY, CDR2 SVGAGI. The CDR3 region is CASSYLAGGYEQYF. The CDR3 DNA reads TGTGCCAGCAGTTATCTAGCGGGAGGATACGAGCAGTACTTC.

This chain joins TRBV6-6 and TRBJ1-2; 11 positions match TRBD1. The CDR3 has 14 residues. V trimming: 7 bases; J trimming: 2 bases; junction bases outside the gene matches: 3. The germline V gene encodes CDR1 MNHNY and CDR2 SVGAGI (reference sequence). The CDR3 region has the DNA TGTGCCAGCACTCGGGACAGGGGGAACTATGGCTACACCTTC. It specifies CASTRDRGNYGYTF.

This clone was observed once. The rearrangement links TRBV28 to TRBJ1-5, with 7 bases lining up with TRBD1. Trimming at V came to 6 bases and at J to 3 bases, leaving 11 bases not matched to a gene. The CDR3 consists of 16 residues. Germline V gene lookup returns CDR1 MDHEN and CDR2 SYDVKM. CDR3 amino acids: CASSSYGQDFNQPQHF. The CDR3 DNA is TGTGCCAGCAGCTCTTATGGACAGGACTTCAATCAGCCCCAGCATTTT.

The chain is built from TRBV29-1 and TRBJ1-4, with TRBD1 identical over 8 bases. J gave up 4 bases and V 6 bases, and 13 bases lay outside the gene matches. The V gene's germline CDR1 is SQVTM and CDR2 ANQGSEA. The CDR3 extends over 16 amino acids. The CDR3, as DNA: TGCAGCGTACTAGGAGGACCGGGACAGGATAATGAAAAACTGTTTTTT. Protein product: CSVLGGPGQDNEKLFF.

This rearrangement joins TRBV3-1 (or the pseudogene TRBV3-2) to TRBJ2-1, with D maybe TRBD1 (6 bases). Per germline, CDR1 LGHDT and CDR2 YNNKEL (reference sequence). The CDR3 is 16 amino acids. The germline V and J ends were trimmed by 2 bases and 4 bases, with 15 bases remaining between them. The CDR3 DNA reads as TGTGCCAGCAGCCAACCTAACAGGGCCACATACAATGAGCAGTTCTTC. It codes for CASSQPNRATYNEQFF.

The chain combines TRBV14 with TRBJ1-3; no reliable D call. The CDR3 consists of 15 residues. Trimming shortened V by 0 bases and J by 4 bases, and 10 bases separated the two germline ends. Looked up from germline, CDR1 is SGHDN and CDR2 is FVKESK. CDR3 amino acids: CASSQDSWEGNTIYF. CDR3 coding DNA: TGTGCCAGCAGCCAAGACTCCTGGGAGGGAAACACCATATATTTT.

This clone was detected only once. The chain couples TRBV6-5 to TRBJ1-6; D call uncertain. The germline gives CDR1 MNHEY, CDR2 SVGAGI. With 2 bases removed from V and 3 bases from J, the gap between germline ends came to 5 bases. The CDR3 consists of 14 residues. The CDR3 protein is CASSYADYNSPLHF. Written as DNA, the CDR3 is TGTGCCAGCAGTTACGCAGACTATAATTCACCCCTCCACTTT.

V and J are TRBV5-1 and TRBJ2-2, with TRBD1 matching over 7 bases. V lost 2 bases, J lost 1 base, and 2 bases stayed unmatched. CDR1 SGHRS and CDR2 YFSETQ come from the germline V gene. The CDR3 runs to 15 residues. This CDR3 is CASSFTGENTGELFF. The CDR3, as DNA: TGCGCCAGCAGCTTCACAGGGGAGAACACCGGGGAGCTGTTTTTT.

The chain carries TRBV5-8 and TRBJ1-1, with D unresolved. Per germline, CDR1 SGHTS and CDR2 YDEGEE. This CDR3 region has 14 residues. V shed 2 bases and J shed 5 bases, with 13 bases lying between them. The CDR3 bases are TGTGCCAGCAGCTTTGACACTTTGTGGACTGAAGCTTTCTTT. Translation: CASSFDTLWTEAFF.

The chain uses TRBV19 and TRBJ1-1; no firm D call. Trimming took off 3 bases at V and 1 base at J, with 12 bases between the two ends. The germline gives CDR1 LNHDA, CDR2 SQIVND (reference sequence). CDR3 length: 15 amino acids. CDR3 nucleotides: TGTGCCAGTAGTATTTACGGAGTACAGAACACTGAAGCTTTCTTT. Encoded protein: CASSIYGVQNTEAFF.

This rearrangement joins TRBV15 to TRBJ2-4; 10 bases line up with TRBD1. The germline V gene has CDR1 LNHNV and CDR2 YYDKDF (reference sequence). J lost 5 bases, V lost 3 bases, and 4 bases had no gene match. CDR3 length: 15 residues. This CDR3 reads CATSRDGTGENIQYF. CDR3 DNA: TGTGCCACCAGCAGGGATGGGACAGGGGAAAACATTCAGTACTTC.

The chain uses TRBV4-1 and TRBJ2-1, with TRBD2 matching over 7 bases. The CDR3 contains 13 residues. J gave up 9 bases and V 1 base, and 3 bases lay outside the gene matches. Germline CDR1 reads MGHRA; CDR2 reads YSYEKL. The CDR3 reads CASSQGTRAEQFF. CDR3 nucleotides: TGCGCCAGCAGCCAAGGGACTAGAGCTGAGCAGTTCTTC.

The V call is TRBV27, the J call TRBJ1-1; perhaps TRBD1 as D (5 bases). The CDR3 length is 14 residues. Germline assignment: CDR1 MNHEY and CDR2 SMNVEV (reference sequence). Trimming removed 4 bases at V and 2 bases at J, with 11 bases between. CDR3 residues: CASSSYRTNTEAFF. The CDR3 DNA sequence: TGTGCCAGCAGTTCATACAGGACCAACACTGAAGCTTTCTTT.

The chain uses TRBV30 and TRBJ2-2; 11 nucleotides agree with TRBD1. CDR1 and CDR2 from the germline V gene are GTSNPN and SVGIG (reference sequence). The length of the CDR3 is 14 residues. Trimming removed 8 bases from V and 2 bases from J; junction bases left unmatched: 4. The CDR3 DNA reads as TGTGCCAGCGGGACAGGGGGAAACACCGGGGAGCTGTTTTTT. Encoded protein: CASGTGGNTGELFF.

CDR3 coding DNA: TGTGCCAGCAGCGAGGTAGCGGGAGGGCCCTACGAGCAGTACTTC. It is translated as CASSEVAGGPYEQYF. The chain joins TRBV14 to TRBJ2-7; 11 bases are shared with TRBD2. Per the germline V gene, CDR1 is SGHDN and CDR2 is FVKESK. The CDR3 length is 15 residues. The J segment lost 2 bases and the V segment lost 5 bases, leaving 5 bases of the junction unmatched.

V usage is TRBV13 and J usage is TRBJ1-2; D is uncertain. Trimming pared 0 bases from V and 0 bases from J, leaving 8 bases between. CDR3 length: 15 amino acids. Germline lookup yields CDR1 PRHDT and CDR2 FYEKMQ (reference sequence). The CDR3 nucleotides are TGTGCCAGCAGCTTAGGCAGGTCAGCTAACTATGGCTACACCTTC. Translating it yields CASSLGRSANYGYTF.

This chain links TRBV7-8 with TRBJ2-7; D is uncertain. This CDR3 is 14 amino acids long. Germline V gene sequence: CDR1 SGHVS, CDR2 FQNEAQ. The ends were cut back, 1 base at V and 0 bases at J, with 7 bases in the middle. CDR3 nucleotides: TGTGCCAGCAGCTTAGTCGCAGGCTCCTACGAGCAGTACTTC. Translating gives CASSLVAGSYEQYF.

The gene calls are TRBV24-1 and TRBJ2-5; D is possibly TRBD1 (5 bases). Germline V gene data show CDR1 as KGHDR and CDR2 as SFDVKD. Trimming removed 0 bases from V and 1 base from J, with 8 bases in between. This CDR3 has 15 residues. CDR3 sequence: CATSDLDSTQETQYF. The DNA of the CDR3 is TGTGCCACCAGTGATTTGGACAGCACCCAAGAGACCCAGTACTTC.

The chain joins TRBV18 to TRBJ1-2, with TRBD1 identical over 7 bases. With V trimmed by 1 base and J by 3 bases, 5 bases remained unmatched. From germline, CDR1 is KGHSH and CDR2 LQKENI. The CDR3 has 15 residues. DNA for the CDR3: TGTGCCAGCTCACCACAGGGGGCAAAGGACTATGGCTACACCTTC. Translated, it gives CASSPQGAKDYGYTF.

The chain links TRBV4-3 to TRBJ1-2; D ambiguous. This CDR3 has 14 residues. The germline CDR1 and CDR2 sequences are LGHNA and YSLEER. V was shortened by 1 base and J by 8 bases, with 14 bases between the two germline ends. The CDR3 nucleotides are TGCGCCAGCAGCCAAGTGGGAGCGACAAAAGGCTACACCTTC. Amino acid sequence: CASSQVGATKGYTF.

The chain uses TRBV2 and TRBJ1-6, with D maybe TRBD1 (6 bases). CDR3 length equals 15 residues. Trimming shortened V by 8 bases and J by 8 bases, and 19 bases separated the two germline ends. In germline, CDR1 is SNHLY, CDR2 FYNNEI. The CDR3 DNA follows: TGTGCCAGCTTCGGACAGCCTCGCCCTCATTCACCCCTCCACTTT. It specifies CASFGQPRPHSPLHF.

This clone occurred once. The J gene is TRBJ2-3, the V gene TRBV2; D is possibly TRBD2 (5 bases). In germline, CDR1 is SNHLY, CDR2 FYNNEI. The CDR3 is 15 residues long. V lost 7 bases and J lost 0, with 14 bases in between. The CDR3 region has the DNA TGTGCCAGCAAGGGAAGCGGCTGGAGCACAGATACGCAGTATTTT. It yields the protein CASKGSGWSTDTQYF. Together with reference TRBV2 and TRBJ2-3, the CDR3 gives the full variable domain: EPEVTQTPSHQVTQMGQEVILRCVPISNHLYFYWYRQILGQKVEFLVSFYNNEISEKSEIFDDQFSVERPDGSNFTLKIRSTKLEDSAMYFCASKGSGWSTDTQYFGPGTRLTVL.